This T cell receptor (beta chain) was captured by sequencing in a study of T cell repertoires in cytomegalovirus infection. V lost 5 bases to trimming and J lost 4 bases, with 15 bases between them. CDR3 length: 14 amino acids. Per germline, CDR1 SNHLY and CDR2 FYNNEI. This clonotype was found a few times. Its antigen is undetermined. Study-wide points: HLA-C-restricted CMV-specific TCR beta clonotypes prevailed in the ex vivo response.

TCRdb called the reads again in MiXCR, with one record for every CDR3 protein. The sample has about 770,000 distinct CDR3 sequences; 25% to 35% are singletons. Material: cultured CD8+ T cells from PBMCs, obtained from culture after CMV antigen stimulation. The chain links TRBV2 to TRBJ2-7, with unresolved D. The TCR originated in a human donor in good health (CMV status not recorded). Some clones in this sample may be carry-over from other donors' samples. The CDR3 sequence: CASSNRAVPYEQYF. The CDR3 bases are TGTGCCAGCAGTAACCGGGCTGTGCCTTACGAGCAGTACTTC.